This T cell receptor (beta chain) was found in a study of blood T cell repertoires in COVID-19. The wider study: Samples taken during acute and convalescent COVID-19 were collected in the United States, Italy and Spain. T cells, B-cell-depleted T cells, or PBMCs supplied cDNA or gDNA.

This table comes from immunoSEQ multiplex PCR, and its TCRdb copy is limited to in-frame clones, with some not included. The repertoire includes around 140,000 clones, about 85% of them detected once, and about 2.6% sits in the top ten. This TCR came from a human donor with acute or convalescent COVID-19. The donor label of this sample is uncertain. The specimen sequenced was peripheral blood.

The DNA for the CDR3 is TGTGCCAGCAGCCCTCCTCGGACAGACGGCTCTGAAGCTTTCTTT. As protein: CASSPPRTDGSEAFF. This rearrangement joins TRBV3-1 (or the pseudogene TRBV3-2) to TRBJ1-1; TRBD1 might be the D (6 bases). The CDR3 consists of 15 residues. Germline V CDR1 and CDR2: LGHDT, YNNKEL (reference sequence). V was cut by 4 bases and J by 6 bases, with 18 bases left in between.